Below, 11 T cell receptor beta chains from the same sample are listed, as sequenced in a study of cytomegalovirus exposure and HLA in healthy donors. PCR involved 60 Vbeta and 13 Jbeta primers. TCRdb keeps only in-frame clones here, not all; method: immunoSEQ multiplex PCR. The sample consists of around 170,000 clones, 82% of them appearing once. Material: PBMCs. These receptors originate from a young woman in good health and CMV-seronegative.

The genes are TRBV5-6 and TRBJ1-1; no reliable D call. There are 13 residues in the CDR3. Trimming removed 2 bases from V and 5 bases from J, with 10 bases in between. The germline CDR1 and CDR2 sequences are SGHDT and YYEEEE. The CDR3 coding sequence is TGTGCCAGCAGCTTCGACCCGGGGACTGAAGCTTTCTTT. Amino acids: CASSFDPGTEAFF.

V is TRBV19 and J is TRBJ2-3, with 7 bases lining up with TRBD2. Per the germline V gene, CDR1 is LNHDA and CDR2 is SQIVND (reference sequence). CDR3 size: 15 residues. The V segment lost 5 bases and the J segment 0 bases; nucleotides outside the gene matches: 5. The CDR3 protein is CASSLLAASTDTQYF. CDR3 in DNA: TGTGCCAGTAGTCTTCTAGCGGCTAGCACAGATACGCAGTATTTT.

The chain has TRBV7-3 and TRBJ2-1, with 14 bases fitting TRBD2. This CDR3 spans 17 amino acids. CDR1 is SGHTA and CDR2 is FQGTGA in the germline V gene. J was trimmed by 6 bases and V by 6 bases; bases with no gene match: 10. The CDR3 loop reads CASSRATSGGGSNEQFF. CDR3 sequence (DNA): TGTGCCAGCAGTCGCGCGACTAGCGGGGGGGGTAGCAATGAGCAGTTCTTC.

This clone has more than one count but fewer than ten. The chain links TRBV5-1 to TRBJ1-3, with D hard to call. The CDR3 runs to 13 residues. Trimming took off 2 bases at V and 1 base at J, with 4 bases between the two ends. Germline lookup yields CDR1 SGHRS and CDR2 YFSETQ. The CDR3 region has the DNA TGCGCCAGCAGCTTCGGGTCTGGAAACACCATATATTTT. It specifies CASSFGSGNTIYF.

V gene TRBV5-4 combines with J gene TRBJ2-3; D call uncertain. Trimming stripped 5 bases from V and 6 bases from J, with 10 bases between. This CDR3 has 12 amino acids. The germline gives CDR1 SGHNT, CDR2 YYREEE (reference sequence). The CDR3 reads CASSPELDTQYF. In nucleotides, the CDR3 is TGTGCCAGCAGTCCTGAGTTGGATACGCAGTATTTT.

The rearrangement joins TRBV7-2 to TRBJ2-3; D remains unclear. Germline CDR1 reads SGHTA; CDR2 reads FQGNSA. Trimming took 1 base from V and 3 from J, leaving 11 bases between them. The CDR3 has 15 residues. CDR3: CASSLGLQRTDTQYF. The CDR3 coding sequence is TGTGCCAGCAGCTTAGGCCTCCAGAGGACAGATACGCAGTATTTT.

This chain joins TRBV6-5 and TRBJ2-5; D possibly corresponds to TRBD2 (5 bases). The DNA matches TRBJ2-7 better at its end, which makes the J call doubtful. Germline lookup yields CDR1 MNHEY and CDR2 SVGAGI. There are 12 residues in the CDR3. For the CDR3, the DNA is TGTGCCAGCAGCCTCGAGGGCTACGAGCAGTACTTC. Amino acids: CASSLEGYEQYF.

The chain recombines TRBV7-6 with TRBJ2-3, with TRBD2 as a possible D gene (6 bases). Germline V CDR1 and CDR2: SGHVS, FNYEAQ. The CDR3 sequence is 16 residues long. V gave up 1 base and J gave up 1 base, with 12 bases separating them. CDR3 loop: CASSLDAGLGTDTQYF. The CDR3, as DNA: TGTGCCAGCAGCTTAGACGCGGGATTAGGCACAGATACGCAGTATTTT.

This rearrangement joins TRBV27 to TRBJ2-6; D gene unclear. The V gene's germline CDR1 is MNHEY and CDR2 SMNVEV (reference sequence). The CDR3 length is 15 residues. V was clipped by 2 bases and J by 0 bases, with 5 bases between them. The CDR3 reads CASSLGVSGANVLTF. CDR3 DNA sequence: TGTGCCAGCAGTTTAGGAGTCTCTGGGGCCAACGTCCTGACTTTC. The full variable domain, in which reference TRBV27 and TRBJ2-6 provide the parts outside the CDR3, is EAQVTQNPRYLITVTGKKLTVTCSQNMNHEYMSWYRQDPGLGLRQIYYSMNVEVTDKGDVPEGYKVSRKEKRNFPLILESPSPNQTSLYFCASSLGVSGANVLTFGAGSRLTVL.

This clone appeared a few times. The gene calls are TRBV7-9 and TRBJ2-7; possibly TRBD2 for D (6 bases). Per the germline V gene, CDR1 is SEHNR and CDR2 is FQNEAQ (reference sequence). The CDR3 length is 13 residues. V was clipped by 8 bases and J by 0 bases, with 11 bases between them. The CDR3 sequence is CASYSGSSYEQYF. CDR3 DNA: TGTGCCAGCTATAGCGGTAGCTCCTACGAGCAGTACTTC.

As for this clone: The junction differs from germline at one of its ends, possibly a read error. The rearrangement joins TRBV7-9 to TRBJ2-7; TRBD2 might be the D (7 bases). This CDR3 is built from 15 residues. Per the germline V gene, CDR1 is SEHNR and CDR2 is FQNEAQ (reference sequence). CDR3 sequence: CSSSREGGGSYEQYF. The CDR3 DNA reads TGTTCCAGCAGCCGAGAGGGGGGAGGGTCCTACGAGCAGTACTTC.